The present T cell receptor beta chain was sequenced within a study of blood T cell repertoires in COVID-19. The overall study: From T cells, B-cell-depleted T cells, or PBMCs came the material, which was cDNA or gDNA.

In its sample, this clone was seen once. The CDR3 runs to 16 residues. V lost 1 base and J lost 4; bases outside the gene matches: 8. The germline V gene has CDR1 MNHEY and CDR2 SMNVEV (reference sequence). Assay: immunoSEQ multiplex PCR; the TCRdb copy retains only in-frame clones and omits some. The table includes about 210,000 clones, approximately 90% detected once. This chain connects TRBV27 to TRBJ1-2, with TRBD1 matching 8 bases. The receptor was derived from a man aged 30-40 years with acute or convalescent COVID-19. Sequenced material: peripheral blood. This CDR3 reads CASSLFSGTGFYGYTF. The CDR3 nucleotides read TGTGCCAGCAGTTTATTCTCCGGGACAGGCTTCTATGGCTACACCTTC.